This TCR beta chain is from a study of T cell clones after liver transplantation. Turning to the study itself: Three of the eight recipients were HCV-positive; the rest had non-autoimmune, non-viral transplant indications. Until 12-24 months post-transplant, subjects got standard immunosuppression and no induction. Draws occurred before transplant, before withdrawal, and after complete or failed withdrawal.

Per germline, CDR1 MDHEN and CDR2 SYDVKM. V lost 3 bases, J lost 2 bases, and 7 bases lay in between. The CDR3 extends over 14 amino acids. Clones were sequenced by immunoSEQ multiplex PCR, and TCRdb holds only the in-frame ones, with some missing. Of 70,000 to 85,000 clones listed, under 90% were seen once; the top ten hold 0.55% to 0.75%. The input for sequencing was CD4+ T cells from blood, taken before liver transplant. The chain combines TRBV28 with TRBJ1-4; D is unresolved. The sequence came from a human donor who received a liver transplant. The CDR3 DNA reads TGTGCCAGCAGTTTGACATTCACTAATGAAAAACTGTTTTTT. Its translation is CASSLTFTNEKLFF.